The 9 T cell receptor beta chains listed next were all sequenced from one sample in a study of blood T cell repertoires in COVID-19. Sequencing used immunoSEQ multiplex PCR; TCRdb keeps in-frame clones, though not all of them. The repertoire consists of under 150,000 clones, with 75% to 90% occurring once and the leading ten covering around 2.5%. Sequenced material: PBMCs or T cells enriched from blood (not recorded which). These receptors originate from a woman between 50 and 59 years old who had recovered from COVID-19.

A single count supports this clone. This rearrangement joins TRBV7-9 to TRBJ1-6, with 10 bases lining up with TRBD1. V lost 7 bases to trimming and J lost 8 bases; unmatched junction nucleotides: 8. Germline CDR1 SEHNR, CDR2 FQNEAQ (reference sequence). This CDR3 has 15 residues. The CDR3 here is CASTLATGGDSPLHF. The CDR3 DNA is TGTGCCAGCACCTTGGCGACAGGGGGCGATTCACCCCTCCACTTT.

The rearrangement uses TRBV4-3 and TRBJ1-2; D gene ambiguous. V dropped 1 base and J dropped 5 bases, with 14 bases sitting between them. The CDR3 totals 15 residues. Germline V CDR1 and CDR2: LGHNA, YSLEER. The CDR3 is CASSQVRAQRYGYTF. CDR3 nucleotide sequence: TGCGCCAGCAGCCAAGTGAGGGCCCAGAGGTATGGCTACACCTTC.

J is TRBJ1-4 and V is TRBV7-2; D is unresolved. Per the germline V gene, CDR1 is SGHTA and CDR2 is FQGNSA. Trimming shortened V by 4 bases and J by 6 bases, and 9 bases separated the two germline ends. The CDR3 is 13 residues long. CDR3 sequence: CASSYSTYEKLFF. In DNA, the CDR3 is TGTGCCAGCAGCTACAGCACGTATGAAAAACTGTTTTTT.

The genes are TRBV18 and TRBJ2-1; TRBD1 is a possible D gene (5 bases). This CDR3 contains 14 residues. V was pared by 6 bases and J by 6 bases, with 15 bases between. In germline, CDR1 is KGHSH, CDR2 LQKENI. The CDR3 sequence is CASSPGQSTNEQFF. CDR3 nucleotides: TGTGCCAGCTCGCCAGGGCAGTCCACCAATGAGCAGTTCTTC.

The J gene is TRBJ1-1, the V gene TRBV3-1 (or the pseudogene TRBV3-2); weak D call: TRBD1 (6 bases). V lost 0 bases and J 1 base, leaving 9 bases between the germline ends. There are 15 residues in the CDR3. The germline CDR1 and CDR2 sequences are LGHDT and YNNKEL (reference sequence). CDR3 DNA: TGTGCCAGCAGCCAAGAAGCCAGGGGGAACACTGAAGCTTTCTTT. Translating gives CASSQEARGNTEAFF.

This chain connects TRBV3-1 (or the pseudogene TRBV3-2) to TRBJ2-7, with D possibly matching TRBD2 (5 bases). The CDR3 loop spans 17 amino acids. Trimming left V 0 bases short and J 0 bases short, with 15 bases between. Germline V gene lookup returns CDR1 LGHDT and CDR2 YNNKEL (reference sequence). CDR3 DNA: TGTGCCAGCAGCCAAGACCGGGGAGATACGAACTCCTACGAGCAGTACTTC. Protein: CASSQDRGDTNSYEQYF.

The chain links TRBV10-3 to TRBJ1-2; no firm D call. This CDR3 contains 13 residues. The V end lost 4 bases, the J end lost 5 bases, and 11 bases lay between the germline ends. Germline-derived CDR1 and CDR2 are ENHRY and SYGVKD. This CDR3 reads CAISVAGTYGYTF. The CDR3 region has the DNA TGTGCCATCAGTGTCGCAGGAACGTATGGCTACACCTTC.

V and J are TRBV6-5 and TRBJ2-7; D not resolved. Germline V gives CDR1 MNHEY, CDR2 SVGAGI. This CDR3 comprises 13 residues. The V gene lost 6 bases and the J gene lost 0 bases, with 9 bases spanning the gap. The CDR3 DNA sequence: TGTGCCAGCAGGAGGCCAAGCTCCTACGAGCAGTACTTC. This encodes CASRRPSSYEQYF.

The gene calls are TRBV30 and TRBJ2-7, with TRBD2 matching 8 bases. The length of the CDR3 is 12 residues. J gave up 4 bases and V 7 bases, and 6 bases lay outside the gene matches. In germline, CDR1 is GTSNPN, CDR2 SVGIG (reference sequence). In DNA form, the CDR3 reads TGTGCCTCCTCGGGGGGGGGATACGAGCAGTACTTC. This translates into CASSGGGYEQYF.